A single sample is the source of the 27 T cell receptor beta chains below, sequenced in a study of cytomegalovirus exposure and HLA in healthy donors. PCR employed 60 Vbeta and 13 Jbeta primers. The assay was immunoSEQ multiplex PCR, and TCRdb's table has in-frame clones only and misses some. The sample yields roughly 100,000 clones, over 65% seen once. Input material: PBMCs. These receptors all stem from a man between 40 and 49 years old in good health and CMV-seropositive.

In this sample, this clone turned up once. A read error may produce the germline difference seen at one junction end. V is TRBV7-9 and J is TRBJ2-5; 15 bases are a match to TRBD2. Germline CDR1 SEHNR, CDR2 FQNEAQ (reference sequence). The CDR3 has 16 residues. CDR3 protein: CSSSRTSGGAEETQYF. As DNA, the CDR3 is TGTTCCAGCAGCCGGACTAGCGGGGGGGCAGAAGAGACCCAGTACTTC. The full variable domain, rest sourced from reference TRBV7-9 and TRBJ2-5, is DTGVSQNPRHKITKRGQNVTFRCDPISEHNRLYWYRQTLGQGPEFLTYFQNEAQLEKSRLLSDRFSAERPKGSFSTLEIQRTEQGDSAMYLCSSSRTSGGAEETQYFGPGTRLLVL.

The chain employs TRBV2 and TRBJ2-2, with unresolved D. Trimming shortened V by 7 bases and J by 4 bases, and 7 bases separated the two germline ends. Germline V gene lookup returns CDR1 SNHLY and CDR2 FYNNEI. CDR3 length: 12 amino acids. CDR3 bases: TGTGCCAGCAAGAGATTCACCGGGGAGCTGTTTTTT. It specifies CASKRFTGELFF.

The CDR3 region has the DNA TGTGCCAGCAGCCAACAGGGTAACTATGGCTACACCTTC. Amino acid sequence: CASSQQGNYGYTF. J is TRBJ1-2 and V is TRBV4-2; tentatively, D is TRBD1 (5 bases). The CDR3 consists of 13 residues. In germline, CDR1 is LGHNA, CDR2 YNFKEQ. The V and J ends lost 2 bases and 1 base respectively, with 5 bases between them.

This chain links TRBV27 with TRBJ2-3; 12 bases agree with TRBD2. The CDR3 is 16 residues long. Looked up from germline, CDR1 is MNHEY and CDR2 is SMNVEV (reference sequence). V shed 3 bases and J 3 bases; nucleotides not matched to a gene: 4. CDR3 in DNA: TGTGCCAGCAGTTTCCTAGCGGGAGGGCCTACAGATACGCAGTATTTT. Protein sequence: CASSFLAGGPTDTQYF.

A note on this clone: At one end, the junction sequence differs from germline, possibly due to a read error. J is TRBJ1-3 and V is TRBV7-9; 9 bases line up with TRBD1. The germline V gene has CDR1 SEHNR and CDR2 FQNEAQ (reference sequence). There are 15 residues in the CDR3. In DNA, the CDR3 is TGTTCCAGCATCCACTCCGACAGGGGGGGAGACACCATATATTTT. It yields the protein CSSIHSDRGGDTIYF.

The chain uses TRBV6-1 and TRBJ2-5, with 10 bases fitting TRBD2. This CDR3 is 14 amino acids long. Germline CDR1 MNHNS, CDR2 SASEGT. V was clipped by 6 bases and J by 6 bases; unmatched bases: 7. This chain's CDR3 is CASSRTSGMKTQYF. The CDR3 DNA reads TGTGCCAGCAGCAGGACTAGCGGTATGAAGACCCAGTACTTC.

The CDR3 DNA follows: TGCGCCAGCAGCCCGTCCCTCGGACTAGCCTACGAGCAGTACTTC. Its translation: CASSPSLGLAYEQYF. J is TRBJ2-5 and V is TRBV4-3, with 7 positions matching TRBD2. The end of the DNA aligns better with TRBJ2-7, so the J call may be wrong. This CDR3 has 15 amino acids. Germline V gene sequence: CDR1 LGHNA, CDR2 YSLEER.

The chain combines TRBV19 with TRBJ1-1, with D perhaps TRBD1 (6 bases). Germline CDR1 reads LNHDA; CDR2 reads SQIVND (reference sequence). V lost 10 bases and J 4 bases, leaving 16 bases between the germline ends. There are 13 residues in the CDR3. The CDR3 coding sequence is TGTGCCATCCAGGCAGGGGAGAGCACTGAAGCTTTCTTT. Protein: CAIQAGESTEAFF.

This clone was observed once. The chain combines TRBV7-9 with TRBJ2-2, with TRBD2 as a possible D gene (5 bases). V gave up 5 bases and J gave up 3 bases, with 10 bases separating them. Germline CDR1 and CDR2: SEHNR and FQNEAQ (reference sequence). CDR3 length equals 14 residues. CDR3 in DNA: TGTGCCAGCAGCCCCAGGACTGACACCGGGGAGCTGTTTTTT. Translation gives CASSPRTDTGELFF.

The rearrangement links TRBV5-1 to TRBJ1-4, with D maybe TRBD1 (5 bases). Germline CDR1 and CDR2: SGHRS and YFSETQ. Deletions cut 0 bases from V and 5 bases from J, with 8 bases between. The CDR3 is 14 amino acids. The CDR3 nucleotides read TGCGCCAGCAGCTTGGGGGGCGCAAATGAAAAACTGTTTTTT. Translation: CASSLGGANEKLFF.

This clone came up once. The V gene is TRBV4-3, the J gene TRBJ1-4; 8 bases fit TRBD1. After removal of 3 bases from V and 14 bases from J, the junction contained 11 bases not matched to a gene. Germline CDR1 reads LGHNA; CDR2 reads YSLEER. CDR3 length equals 14 residues. The CDR3: CASSQDPWDRRLFF. The CDR3, as DNA: TGCGCCAGCAGCCAGGACCCCTGGGACAGGCGGCTGTTTTTT.

This chain joins TRBV29-1 and TRBJ1-4; tentatively, D is TRBD1 (5 bases). With 1 base removed from V and 5 bases from J, the gap between germline ends came to 14 bases. This CDR3 is built from 15 residues. Germline V CDR1 and CDR2: SQVTM, ANQGSEA. The CDR3 DNA sequence: TGCAGCGTTGAAGGGGGGGAAAAGGGGAATGAAAAACTGTTTTTT. Translated: CSVEGGEKGNEKLFF.

V is TRBV7-9 and J is TRBJ1-2, with D perhaps TRBD1 (6 bases). Per germline, CDR1 SEHNR and CDR2 FQNEAQ (reference sequence). The V and J ends lost 5 bases and 2 bases respectively, with 12 bases between them. There are 14 residues in the CDR3. The CDR3 coding sequence is TGTGCCAGCAGCCCCCAGGACAGAAACTATGGCTACACCTTC. This codes for CASSPQDRNYGYTF.

The rearrangement joins TRBV30 to TRBJ2-1; possible D gene TRBD2, 5 bases. Trimming took off 4 bases at V and 4 bases at J, with 11 bases between the two ends. Germline V gene lookup returns CDR1 GTSNPN and CDR2 SVGIG (reference sequence). This CDR3 comprises 13 residues. The DNA of the CDR3 is TGTGCCTGGACTTGGACTGCTTACAATGAGCAGTTCTTC. Translated: CAWTWTAYNEQFF.

V is TRBV6-5 and J is TRBJ1-4, with 8 bases lining up with TRBD1. V lost 0 bases, J lost 10 bases, and 7 bases stayed unmatched. This CDR3 is 15 amino acids long. Germline loops: CDR1 MNHEY, CDR2 SVGAGI. The CDR3 DNA follows: TGTGCCAGCAGTTACTCGAGACAGGGGTACGGAAAACTGTTTTTT. As protein: CASSYSRQGYGKLFF.

The chain employs TRBV5-5 and TRBJ2-2; TRBD2 might be the D (5 bases). This CDR3 region has 16 residues. The ends were cut back, 0 bases at V and 2 bases at J, with 11 bases in the middle. CDR1 is SGHKS, CDR2 YYEKEE, per germline (reference sequence). CDR3 sequence reads: CASSLVRGKNTGELFF. The CDR3 nucleotides are TGTGCCAGCAGCTTGGTTCGGGGAAAAAACACCGGGGAGCTGTTTTTT.

This chain links TRBV28 with TRBJ2-7; TRBD1 matches 9 bases. The CDR3 covers 16 residues. V gave up 4 bases and J gave up 5 bases; unmatched junction bases: 12. Germline V gene sequence: CDR1 MDHEN, CDR2 SYDVKM. CDR3 residues: CASSSQGALLMHEQYF. The CDR3 DNA reads as TGTGCCAGCAGTTCACAGGGGGCGCTTTTGATGCACGAGCAGTACTTC.

This chain connects TRBV10-2 to TRBJ2-3; perhaps TRBD2 as D (5 bases). Germline V CDR1 and CDR2: WSHSY, SAAADI. V was trimmed by 1 base and J by 4 bases, leaving 9 bases between them. CDR3 size: 14 residues. CDR3 sequence (DNA): TGCGCCAGCAGTGAGTGGATGGGAGCAGATACGCAGTATTTT. Its protein is CASSEWMGADTQYF.

This chain uses TRBV6-6 with TRBJ1-2; 9 bases line up with TRBD1. V lost 2 bases to trimming and J lost 6 bases; unmatched junction nucleotides: 4. The CDR3 length is 14 residues. Germline values: CDR1 MNHNY, CDR2 SVGAGI (reference sequence). DNA of the CDR3: TGTGCCAGCAGTTACACAACAGGGGGCCATGGCTACACCTTC. This encodes CASSYTTGGHGYTF.

The gene calls are TRBV11-2 and TRBJ2-5, with 8 bases matching TRBD1. The J call may be incorrect, as the DNA end agrees better with TRBJ2-7. Germline CDR1 is SGHAT and CDR2 is FQNNGV. This CDR3 has 12 residues. The CDR3 protein is CASTPDRDEQYF. The CDR3 nucleotides are TGTGCCAGCACCCCGGACAGGGACGAGCAGTACTTC.

Worth noting for this clone: This same CDR3 is encoded by further DNA sequences in the sample. The V gene is TRBV18, the J gene TRBJ1-2; D might be TRBD1 (6 bases). Per the germline V gene, CDR1 is KGHSH and CDR2 is LQKENI. This CDR3 region has 13 residues. Trimming took 3 bases from V and 5 from J, leaving 10 bases between them. The chain's CDR3 is CASSPGAGYGYTF. In DNA, the CDR3 is TGTGCCAGCTCACCGGGGGCAGGGTATGGCTACACCTTC.

This chain uses TRBV28 with TRBJ1-1; possible D gene TRBD1, 6 bases. The CDR3 totals 15 residues. Germline lookup yields CDR1 MDHEN and CDR2 SYDVKM. V lost 2 bases, J lost 0 bases, and 10 bases lay in between. The CDR3 is CASSLGGGLNTEAFF. In DNA, the CDR3 is TGTGCCAGCAGTTTAGGGGGGGGCTTGAACACTGAAGCTTTCTTT.

CDR3 loop: CASRDRELEQYF. CDR3 coding DNA: TGTGCCAGCAGGGACAGGGAGCTCGAGCAGTACTTC. The chain combines TRBV6-4 with TRBJ2-7; 8 bases map to TRBD1. The CDR3 has 12 amino acids. After removal of 6 bases from V and 6 bases from J, the junction contained 4 bases not matched to a gene. Germline CDR1 MRHNA, CDR2 SNTAGT.

This chain connects TRBV7-2 to TRBJ1-5; perhaps TRBD1 as D (6 bases). V was trimmed by 7 bases and J by 5 bases, leaving 12 bases between them. Germline values: CDR1 SGHTA, CDR2 FQGNSA. The CDR3 runs to 13 residues. The CDR3 DNA is TGTGCCAGCAACCACAGGGTGGATCAGCCCCAGCATTTT. It encodes CASNHRVDQPQHF. Drawing the rest from reference TRBV7-2 and TRBJ1-5, the complete variable domain is GAGVSQSPSNKVTEKGKDVELRCDPISGHTALYWYRQSLGQGLEFLIYFQGNSAPDKSGLPSDRFSAERTGGSVSTLTIQRTQQEDSAVYLCASNHRVDQPQHFGDGTRLSIL.

The rearrangement links TRBV30 to TRBJ2-7; 7 bases align to TRBD2. CDR3 size: 16 residues. Trimming cost V 2 bases and J 9 bases; bases outside gene matches: 19. The germline CDR1 and CDR2 sequences are GTSNPN and SVGIG (reference sequence). CDR3 DNA: TGTGCCTGGAGTAAAAGCCGGCTAGCGGATATGTCGGGGCAGTACTTC. Protein: CAWSKSRLADMSGQYF.

About this clone: The same CDR3 also results from other DNA sequences found in this sample. The gene calls are TRBV29-1 and TRBJ2-3; TRBD2 matches 10 bases. With 6 bases clipped from V and 3 bases from J, the junction kept 3 bases outside the gene matches. The CDR3 is made up of 13 amino acids. Germline CDR1 and CDR2: SQVTM and ANQGSEA. In nucleotides, the CDR3 is TGCAGCGTAGTAGCGGGGGGTACAGATACGCAGTATTTT. Protein product: CSVVAGGTDTQYF.

This chain uses TRBV2 with TRBJ1-3; 8 positions agree with TRBD1. Trimming cost V 5 bases and J 4 bases; bases outside gene matches: 4. Germline V gene data show CDR1 as SNHLY and CDR2 as FYNNEI. CDR3 size: 14 residues. CDR3 loop: CASSRGQGGNTIYF. As DNA, the CDR3 is TGTGCCAGCAGTCGAGGACAGGGCGGAAACACCATATATTTT.